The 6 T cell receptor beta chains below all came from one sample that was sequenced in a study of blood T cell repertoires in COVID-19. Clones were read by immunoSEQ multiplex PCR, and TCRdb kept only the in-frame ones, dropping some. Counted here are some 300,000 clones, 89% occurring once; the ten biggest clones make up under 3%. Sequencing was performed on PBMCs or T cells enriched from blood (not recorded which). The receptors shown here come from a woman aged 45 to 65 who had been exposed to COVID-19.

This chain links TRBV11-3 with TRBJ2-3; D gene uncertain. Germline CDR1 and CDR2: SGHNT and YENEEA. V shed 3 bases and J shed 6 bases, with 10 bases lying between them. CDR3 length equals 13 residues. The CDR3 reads CASSLGRADTQYF. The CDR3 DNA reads TGTGCCAGCAGCTTGGGCCGCGCGGATACGCAGTATTTT.

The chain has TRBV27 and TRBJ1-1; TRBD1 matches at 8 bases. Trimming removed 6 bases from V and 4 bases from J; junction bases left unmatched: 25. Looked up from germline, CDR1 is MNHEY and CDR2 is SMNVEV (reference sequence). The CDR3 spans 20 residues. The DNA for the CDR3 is TGTGCCAGCAGGAGAAGAGGAGAAGACAGGGGACGACTCCTGAGCACTGAAGCTTTCTTT. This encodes CASRRRGEDRGRLLSTEAFF.

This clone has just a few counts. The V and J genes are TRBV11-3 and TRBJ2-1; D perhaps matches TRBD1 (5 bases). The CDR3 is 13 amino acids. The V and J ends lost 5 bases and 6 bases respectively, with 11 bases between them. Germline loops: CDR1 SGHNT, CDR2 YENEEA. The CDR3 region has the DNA TGTGCCAGCAGCCCCAGGGTGGGCAATGAGCAGTTCTTC. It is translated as CASSPRVGNEQFF.

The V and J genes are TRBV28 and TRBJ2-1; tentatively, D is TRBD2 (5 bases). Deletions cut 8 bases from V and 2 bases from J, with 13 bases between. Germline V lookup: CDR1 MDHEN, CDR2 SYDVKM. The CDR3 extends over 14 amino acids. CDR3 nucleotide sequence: TGTGCCAGCTCGGTCAGGAGGACCTACAATGAGCAGTTCTTC. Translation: CASSVRRTYNEQFF.

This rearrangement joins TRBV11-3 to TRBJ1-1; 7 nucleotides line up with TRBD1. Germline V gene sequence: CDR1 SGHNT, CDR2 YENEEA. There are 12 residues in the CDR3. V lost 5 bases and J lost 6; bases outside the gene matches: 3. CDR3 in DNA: TGTGCCAGCAGCAAAGGGACAGCTGAAGCTTTCTTT. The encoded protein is CASSKGTAEAFF.

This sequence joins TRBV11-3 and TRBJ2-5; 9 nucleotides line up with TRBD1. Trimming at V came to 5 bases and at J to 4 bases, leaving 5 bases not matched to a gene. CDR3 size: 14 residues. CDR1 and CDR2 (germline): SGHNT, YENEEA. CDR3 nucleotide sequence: TGTGCCAGCAGCCAAGACAGGGGGGCAGAGACCCAGTACTTC. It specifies CASSQDRGAETQYF.